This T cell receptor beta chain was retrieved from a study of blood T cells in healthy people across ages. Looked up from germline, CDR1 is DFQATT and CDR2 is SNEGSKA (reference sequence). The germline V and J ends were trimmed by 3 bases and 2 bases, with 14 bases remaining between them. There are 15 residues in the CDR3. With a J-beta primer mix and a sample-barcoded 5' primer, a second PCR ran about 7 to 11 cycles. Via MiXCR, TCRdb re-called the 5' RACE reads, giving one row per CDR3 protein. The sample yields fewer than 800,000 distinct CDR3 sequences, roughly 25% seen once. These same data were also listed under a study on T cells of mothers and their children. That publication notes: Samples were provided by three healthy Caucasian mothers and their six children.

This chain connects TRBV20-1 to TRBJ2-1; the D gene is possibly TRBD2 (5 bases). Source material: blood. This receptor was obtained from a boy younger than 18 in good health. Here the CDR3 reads CSASNEAEAYNEQFF. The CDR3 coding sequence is TGCAGTGCTAGTAATGAAGCGGAGGCCTACAATGAGCAGTTCTTC.